This T cell receptor (beta chain) was identified during a study of CD8+ T cells in alopecia areata. cDNA serving as the sequencing template came from extracted, reverse transcribed RNA. TCRdb keeps only in-frame clones here, not all; method: immunoSEQ multiplex PCR. The sample shows 150,000 or so clones, approximately 87% of them seen only once. Those with alopecia areata gave lesional scalp punch biopsies and peripheral blood. It was from PBMCs that CD4+ and CD8+ T cells were sorted. CDR3 size: 14 residues. Trimming took 4 bases from V and 4 from J; bases not matched to a gene: 8. Germline CDR1 reads GTSNPN; CDR2 reads SVGIG (reference sequence).

Sequences were derived from CD8+ T cells sorted from blood, sampled at week 0. The clonotype comes from a human donor with alopecia areata. V is TRBV30 and J is TRBJ2-7; 9 nucleotides match TRBD1. The CDR3: CAWMETGGLYEQYF. DNA for the CDR3: TGTGCCTGGATGGAAACAGGGGGCCTGTACGAGCAGTACTTC.